The 8 T cell receptor beta chains presented below share a single source sample, sequenced in a study of CD8 T cells in ankylosing spondylitis. Using its own MiXCR run on the 5' RACE reads, TCRdb lists one record per CDR3 protein. Of roughly 190,000 distinct CDR3 sequences detected, about 13% appear once; the ten largest clones hold approximately 15%. The source material was blood, either unsorted or a sorted T cell fraction (not recorded which). The receptors shown here come from a male donor with ankylosing spondylitis or in good health (not recorded which).

This chain connects TRBV27 to TRBJ2-7, with 8 bases lining up with TRBD1. Trimming removed 5 bases from V and 0 bases from J; junction bases left unmatched: 9. This CDR3 contains 16 residues. The germline V gene has CDR1 MNHEY and CDR2 SMNVEV (reference sequence). CDR3 nucleotides: TGTGCCAGCAGTCCTTACCGGGACAGGAGCTCCTACGAGCAGTACTTC. This codes for CASSPYRDRSSYEQYF.

This chain uses TRBV6-5 with TRBJ2-7, with no clear D. There are 13 residues in the CDR3. Germline CDR1 reads MNHEY; CDR2 reads SVGAGI. The V gene lost 4 bases and the J gene lost 6 bases, with 13 bases spanning the gap. The DNA for the CDR3 is TGTGCCAGCAGTTCAACCCCAATTGTCGAGCAGTACTTC. This codes for CASSSTPIVEQYF.

This clonotype was seen only a few times. The rearrangement joins TRBV29-1 to TRBJ2-3; the match to TRBD2 covers 8 bases. Germline assignment: CDR1 SQVTM and CDR2 ANQGSEA. J was trimmed by 6 bases and V by 4 bases; bases with no gene match: 6. The CDR3 length is 13 residues. The CDR3 region has the DNA TGCAGCGTTGTGCGGGGGGTCAGGGATACGCAGTATTTT. Translation: CSVVRGVRDTQYF.

This clonotype was found a few times. The chain is built from TRBV12-3 or TRBV12-4 and TRBJ2-3; 8 bases agree with TRBD1. Trimming removed 4 bases from V and 0 bases from J; junction bases left unmatched: 3. The CDR3 is 15 amino acids. The chain's CDR3 is CASSSGTGSTDTQYF. CDR3 nucleotide sequence: TGTGCCAGCAGTTCCGGGACAGGCAGCACAGATACGCAGTATTTT.

This chain connects TRBV27 to TRBJ2-7, with 7 bases aligning to TRBD1. Germline V gene data show CDR1 as MNHEY and CDR2 as SMNVEV (reference sequence). J was trimmed by 2 bases and V by 2 bases; bases with no gene match: 12. This CDR3 is 17 amino acids long. This CDR3 reads CASSLMAPTGTTYEQYF. DNA for the CDR3: TGTGCCAGCAGTTTAATGGCCCCGACAGGGACGACCTACGAGCAGTACTTC.

V is TRBV30 and J is TRBJ2-7, with D possibly being TRBD1 (6 bases). From germline, CDR1 is GTSNPN and CDR2 SVGIG (reference sequence). This CDR3 has 12 amino acids. The ends were cut back, 0 bases at V and 7 bases at J, with 10 bases in the middle. This CDR3 is CAWSVTGREQYF. The CDR3 coding sequence is TGTGCCTGGAGTGTAACAGGGCGGGAGCAGTACTTC.

In this sample, this clonotype turned up a few times. The chain is built from TRBV11-2 and TRBJ2-3; D ambiguous. This CDR3 has 13 amino acids. Per the germline V gene, CDR1 is SGHAT and CDR2 is FQNNGV. The V gene lost 4 bases and the J gene lost 4 bases, with 9 bases spanning the gap. CDR3 region: CASSWTPPDTQYF. CDR3 in DNA: TGTGCCAGCAGCTGGACCCCCCCAGATACGCAGTATTTT.

This clonotype was observed a few times. CDR3 coding DNA: TGTGCCAGCAGCCACCCTATCCATGTCCTCACAGATACGCAGTATTTT. Encoded protein: CASSHPIHVLTDTQYF. This rearrangement joins TRBV11-2 to TRBJ2-3; D is unclear. This CDR3 region has 16 residues. Germline CDR1 is SGHAT and CDR2 is FQNNGV. The V gene lost 5 bases and the J gene lost 2 bases, with 17 bases spanning the gap. The full variable domain, completed using reference TRBV11-2 and TRBJ2-3, is EAGVAQSPRYKIIEKRQSVAFWCNPISGHATLYWYQQILGQGPKLLIQFQNNGVVDDSQLPKDRFSAERLKGVDSTLKIQPAKLEDSAVYLCASSHPIHVLTDTQYFGPGTRLTVL.